Listed below are T cell receptor beta chains from one sample, sequenced in a study of T-cell reconstitution after alpha-beta-depleted transplantation in children. TCRdb re-analysed the PCR reads in MiXCR, keeping a single row per CDR3 protein. The sample records fewer than 350,000 distinct CDR3 sequences, 10% being singletons. Sample: PBMCs, taken before TCRalphabeta/CD19-depleted stem cell transplant. Every receptor here comes from a boy in the first two years of life with acute myeloid leukemia, due to receive a stem cell transplant. Both conserved end residues are part of each CDR3. The D gene is left open where the match is weak. Where a row states a size, it is once, few, many or the class of an expanded clone; other rows omit it.

j_gene | d_gene | v_gene | abundance | CDR3nt | CDR3aa
TRBJ1-4 | - | TRBV12-3/TRBV12-4 | many | TGTGCCAGCAGCAGGACAGCCTATAATGAAAAACTGTTTTTT | CASSRTAYNEKLFF
TRBJ1-2 | - | TRBV5-1 | many | TGCGCCAGCAGCTTGGACAGGCGATATGGCTACACCTTC | CASSLDRRYGYTF
TRBJ2-7 | - | TRBV5-1 | many | TGCGCCAGCAGCTTGGAGGCAGGGAAAGTCCACCAGTACTTC | CASSLEAGKVHQYF
TRBJ1-6 | - | TRBV5-1 | many | TGCGCCAGCAGCTTGGAATTTCGGGGAGGATCACCCCTCCACTTT | CASSLEFRGGSPLHF
TRBJ1-1 | - | TRBV5-1 | many | TGCGCCAGCAGCTTGGCCTCGGGCGCCAACACTGAAGCTTTCTTT | CASSLASGANTEAFF
TRBJ2-7 | - | TRBV27 | few | TGTGCCAGCAGTCCCTATCGACAGTACTACGAGCAGTACTTC | CASSPYRQYYEQYF
TRBJ2-7 | - | TRBV5-5 | - | TGTGCCAGCAGCTTGGAGGTCGAGCCCCCCTACGAGCAGTACTTC | CASSLEVEPPYEQYF
TRBJ2-2 | - | TRBV6-1 | few | TGTGCCAGCAGGGGCTTCCTCCCTGGGGGAACCGGGGAGCTGTTTTTT | CASRGFLPGGTGELFF
TRBJ2-7 | - | TRBV6-5 | many | TGTGCCAGCAGTTACTCGGGGACACCCTACGAGCAGTACTTC | CASSYSGTPYEQYF
TRBJ2-5 | TRBD2 | TRBV5-4 | many | TGTGCCAGCAGCGCACCGGGGGGGCCGGGGACCCAGTACTTC | CASSAPGGPGTQYF
TRBJ2-3 | TRBD2 | TRBV28 | many | TGTGCCAGCAGTTTTTGGGGGAGGGGAAGCACAGATACGCAGTATTTT | CASSFWGRGSTDTQYF
TRBJ1-5 | - | TRBV10-2 | many | TGCGCCAGCAGTGTCCAAGGGTATCAGCCCCAGCATTTT | CASSVQGYQPQHF
TRBJ2-3 | - | TRBV4-1 | - | TGCGCCAGCAGCCCTCGCGGGGGCCCCCTCACAGATACGCAGTATTTT | CASSPRGGPLTDTQYF
TRBJ2-3 | - | TRBV11-2 | few | TGTGCCAGCAGCTCAGACTTACTAGAAGCGAACACAGATACGCAGTATTTT | CASSSDLLEANTDTQYF
TRBJ2-2 | TRBD2 | TRBV30 | - | TGTGCCTGCACTAGCGGCCCGGGTACCGGGGAGCTGTTTTTT | CACTSGPGTGELFF
TRBJ2-7 | - | TRBV14 | many | TGTGCCAGCAGCCAAGGAGATTACTACGAGCAGTACTTC | CASSQGDYYEQYF
TRBJ2-7 | TRBD2 | TRBV28 | many | TGTGCCAGCACGGCTAGCGGGATCCTTGAGGACGAGCAGTACTTC | CASTASGILEDEQYF
TRBJ2-3 | TRBD1 | TRBV5-5 | few | TGTGCCAGCAGCTTAACTCTTTGGGACAGGGGTAAATCAGATACGCAGTATTTT | CASSLTLWDRGKSDTQYF
TRBJ1-4 | - | TRBV14 | many | TGTGCCAGCAGCCAAGCAAGCGGAGTTGAAAAACTGTTTTTT | CASSQASGVEKLFF
TRBJ2-7 | - | TRBV12-3/TRBV12-4 | - | TGTGCCAGCAGTTGGGGCCGGGGGCCTTCCTACGAGCAGTACTTC | CASSWGRGPSYEQYF
TRBJ2-1 | TRBD2 | TRBV27 | many | TGTGCCAGCAGTTTAGGCGGGAGAGACAATGAGCAGTTCTTC | CASSLGGRDNEQFF
TRBJ1-1 | TRBD1 | TRBV29-1 | many | TGCAGCGTGGACCTCCTAACGCGACAGGGGGAGGAAACTGAAGCTTTCTTT | CSVDLLTRQGEETEAFF
TRBJ2-7 | - | TRBV29-1 | many | TGCAGCGTTCAAGGACTTCTTACCTACGAGCAGTACTTC | CSVQGLLTYEQYF
TRBJ2-7 | TRBD1 | TRBV7-3 | many | TGTGCCAGCAGCCCAGGACAGGGAGCCAACGAGCAGTACTTC | CASSPGQGANEQYF
TRBJ1-4 | - | TRBV7-8 | - | TGTGCCAGCAGATCGACAGGCCCTAGTGAAAAACTGTTTTTT | CASRSTGPSEKLFF
TRBJ1-4 | - | TRBV27 | many | TGTGCCAGCAGCCACACGGCCAGGGCGGTAAGGGGTGAAAAACTGTTTTTT | CASSHTARAVRGEKLFF
TRBJ2-7 | TRBD2 | TRBV29-1 | many | TGCAGCGTGATTAGCGGGGCCCCCTACGAGCAGTACTTC | CSVISGAPYEQYF
TRBJ2-2 | TRBD2 | TRBV4-3 | many | TGCGCCAGCAGCCAAGTGGTGGCGGGAGGGGGCACCGGGGAGCTGTTTTTT | CASSQVVAGGGTGELFF
TRBJ2-7 | - | TRBV28 | many | TGTGCCAGCAGCCTAGTAGGGCAGGGGTGGAAGCAGTACTTC | CASSLVGQGWKQYF
TRBJ2-1 | - | TRBV9 | many | TGTGCCAGCAGCCCAAGGGTTTCCGACAATGAGCAGTTCTTC | CASSPRVSDNEQFF
TRBJ2-1 | - | TRBV5-1 | many | TGCGCCAGCAGCTTGAAACTAGAGCCCGACAATGAGCAGTTCTTC | CASSLKLEPDNEQFF